Presented here are 13 T cell receptor beta chains from one specimen sequenced in a study of T cell changes during pregnancy in multiple sclerosis. The repertoire was sequenced with immunoSEQ multiplex PCR; TCRdb's copy has only in-frame clones and lacks some. The data contain 65,000 to 80,000 clones, 85% to 95% of them singletons. The source material was peripheral blood, sampled in the first trimester of pregnancy. The source of these receptors is a female donor with multiple sclerosis, enrolled in a pregnancy study.

J is TRBJ2-3 and V is TRBV7-9, with 8 bases aligning to TRBD1. J was trimmed by 0 bases and V by 1 base; bases with no gene match: 12. The CDR3 consists of 19 residues. CDR1 is SEHNR and CDR2 is FQNEAQ in the germline V gene (reference sequence). CDR3 sequence reads: CASSLVADRDPTSTDTQYF. The CDR3 DNA sequence: TGTGCCAGCAGCTTAGTAGCGGACAGGGACCCCACTAGCACAGATACGCAGTATTTT.

The CDR3: CASSDSLAADTQYF. The CDR3 DNA is TGTGCCAGCAGTGACTCGCTCGCGGCGGATACGCAGTATTTT. The chain joins TRBV6-4 to TRBJ2-3; D unresolved. V lost 0 bases to trimming and J lost 6 bases, with 10 bases between them. The CDR3 has 14 residues. The germline gives CDR1 MRHNA, CDR2 SNTAGT.

This chain links TRBV30 with TRBJ2-7, with D unclear. The germline V gene has CDR1 GTSNPN and CDR2 SVGIG (reference sequence). This CDR3 is 17 amino acids long. V lost 0 bases and J 1 base, leaving 19 bases between the germline ends. CDR3 protein: CAWSVDDVLASSYEQYF. Written as DNA, the CDR3 is TGTGCCTGGAGTGTAGATGATGTTCTTGCGTCATCCTACGAGCAGTACTTC. Based on the CDR3 plus reference TRBV30 and TRBJ2-7, the full variable domain is SQTIHQWPATLVQPVGSPLSLECTVEGTSNPNLYWYRQAAGRGLQLLFYSVGIGQISSEVPQNLSASRPQDRQFILSSKKLLLSDSGFYLCAWSVDDVLASSYEQYFGPGTRLTVT.

The chain carries TRBV28 and TRBJ2-3; 9 nucleotides line up with TRBD1. This CDR3 region has 13 residues. Germline CDR1 is MDHEN and CDR2 is SYDVKM. V shed 10 bases, J shed 2 bases, and the junction held 4 bases outside the gene matches. The CDR3 sequence is CATWDRATDTQYF. The CDR3 DNA reads as TGTGCCACATGGGACAGGGCCACAGATACGCAGTATTTT.

The gene calls are TRBV7-9 and TRBJ2-1; TRBD2 agrees at 9 bases. V shed 4 bases and J 2 bases; nucleotides not matched to a gene: 6. Germline CDR1 reads SEHNR; CDR2 reads FQNEAQ (reference sequence). This CDR3 is 16 amino acids long. CDR3 bases: TGTGCCAGCAGCTCTAAACTAGCGGGCACCTACAATGAGCAGTTCTTC. Translating it yields CASSSKLAGTYNEQFF.

V is TRBV2 and J is TRBJ2-7, with 11 positions matching TRBD2. CDR1 SNHLY and CDR2 FYNNEI come from the germline V gene. The CDR3 is 16 amino acids. V lost 5 bases, J lost 2 bases, and 8 bases stayed unmatched. DNA of the CDR3: TGTGCCAGCAGTTCCGGGACTAGCGGCAGAGCCTACGAGCAGTACTTC. It encodes CASSSGTSGRAYEQYF.

This chain links TRBV14 with TRBJ1-2; a weak D match, TRBD1 (6 bases). Germline-derived CDR1 and CDR2 are SGHDN and FVKESK. The CDR3 is 15 amino acids. V was cut by 4 bases and J by 6 bases, with 18 bases left in between. The CDR3 DNA sequence: TGTGCCAGCAGCCCTCGGGCCAGGGGCGGAGATGGCTACACCTTC. This sequence encodes CASSPRARGGDGYTF.

V usage is TRBV27 and J usage is TRBJ1-6, with TRBD1 as a possible D gene (5 bases). This CDR3 is built from 13 residues. In germline, CDR1 is MNHEY, CDR2 SMNVEV (reference sequence). V lost 7 bases and J lost 7, with 11 bases in between. For the CDR3, the DNA is TGTGCCAGCACGGGGGACTGGAATTCACCCCTCCACTTT. Protein product: CASTGDWNSPLHF.

This sequence joins TRBV5-1 and TRBJ2-1; the D gene is possibly TRBD2 (5 bases). Trimming stripped 0 bases from V and 6 bases from J, with 10 bases between. The CDR3 has 14 residues. Germline CDR1 is SGHRS and CDR2 is YFSETQ. CDR3 sequence: CASSLGGSVNEQFF. The CDR3 DNA reads TGCGCCAGCAGCTTGGGAGGGTCCGTCAATGAGCAGTTCTTC.

The V call is TRBV27, the J call TRBJ2-3; 8 bases are a match to TRBD1. J was trimmed by 3 bases and V by 6 bases; bases with no gene match: 5. Germline V gives CDR1 MNHEY, CDR2 SMNVEV (reference sequence). The CDR3 has 14 amino acids. In nucleotides, the CDR3 is TGTGCCAGCAGGACAGGGGATGGGACAGATACGCAGTATTTT. As protein: CASRTGDGTDTQYF.

This chain links TRBV29-1 with TRBJ2-7; D remains ambiguous. CDR1 is SQVTM and CDR2 is ANQGSEA in the germline V gene. The length of the CDR3 is 11 residues. Trimming pared 6 bases from V and 2 bases from J, leaving 8 bases between. The DNA of the CDR3 is TGCAGCGTCCTACTGACCTACGAGCAGTACTTC. As protein: CSVLLTYEQYF.

This clone was counted once. The J gene is TRBJ1-2, the V gene TRBV2, with D possibly being TRBD1 (5 bases). Trimming removed 4 bases at V and 6 bases at J, with 27 bases between. The length of the CDR3 is 18 residues. CDR1 and CDR2 from the germline V gene are SNHLY and FYNNEI. CDR3 amino acids: CASSGTWGVTRFRDGYTF. As DNA, the CDR3 is TGTGCCAGCAGTGGAACATGGGGGGTGACACGGTTTAGGGATGGCTACACCTTC.

The chain employs TRBV7-9 and TRBJ2-1, with 8 positions matching TRBD1. Looked up from germline, CDR1 is SEHNR and CDR2 is FQNEAQ (reference sequence). The CDR3 extends over 19 amino acids. V was pared by 0 bases and J by 0 bases, with 10 bases of the junction left unmatched. CDR3 region: CASSLAAGGWGSSYNEQFF. The CDR3 coding sequence is TGTGCCAGCAGCTTAGCTGCAGGGGGCTGGGGAAGCTCCTACAATGAGCAGTTCTTC.